The 27 T cell receptor beta chains reported below all come from one sample, sequenced in a study of cytomegalovirus exposure and HLA in healthy donors (dated by TCRdb to 2015 to 2018). The library was produced with the immunoSEQ multiplex PCR assay. A mixture of 60 forward primers for TCR Vbeta segments and 13 reverse primers for TCR Jbeta segments was used in the multiplex PCR. In its TCRdb copy, this immuneACCESS table keeps in-frame sequences only and misses some clones. Where compared with another copy, unresolved V genes explain less than half of these, and the others have no known cause. The sample has about 34,000 clones on record. The top ten hold about 3.6% of the sample. The sequenced material came from PBMCs. Source of these receptors: a woman between 40 and 50 years old in good health and CMV-seropositive.

The genes are TRBV9 and TRBJ2-1; 13 positions agree with TRBD2. In germline, CDR1 is SGDLS, CDR2 YYNGEE. The CDR3 runs 18 residues. J lost 8 bases, V lost 4 bases, and 15 bases had no gene match. CDR3 in amino acids: CASSWTSGSGSVVYEQFF. The CDR3 coding sequence is TGTGCCAGCAGCTGGACTAGCGGGAGCGGCTCCGTTGTTTATGAGCAGTTCTTC.

J is TRBJ1-5 and V is TRBV6-5, with D uncertain. The CDR3 has 12 residues. V lost 0 bases and J 15 bases, leaving 12 bases between the germline ends. CDR1 is MNHEY, CDR2 SVGAGI, per germline. As DNA, the CDR3 is TGTGCCAGCAGTTACTCGGGCGGGTTATTGCATTTT. Its translation: CASSYSGGLLHF.

This chain links TRBV5-1 with TRBJ1-2, with D perhaps TRBD1 (5 bases). The V gene lost 4 bases and the J gene lost 4 bases, with 17 bases spanning the gap. The CDR3 length is 15 residues. Germline values: CDR1 SGHRS, CDR2 YFSETQ. In DNA, the CDR3 is TGCGCCAGCAGCCCTAGGACATTGGGGGGCTATGGCTACACCTTC. Encoded protein: CASSPRTLGGYGYTF. The full variable domain, its missing parts supplied by reference TRBV5-1 and TRBJ1-2, is KAGVTQTPRYLIKTRGQQVTLSCSPISGHRSVSWYQQTPGQGLQFLFEYFSETQRNKGNFPGRFSGRQFSNSRSEMNVSTLELGDSALYLCASSPRTLGGYGYTFGSGTRLTVV.

The chain employs TRBV6-6 and TRBJ2-1, with 7 bases identical to TRBD1. Per germline, CDR1 MNHNY and CDR2 SVGAGI (reference sequence). CDR3 size: 15 residues. With 2 bases clipped from V and 4 bases from J, the junction kept 5 bases outside the gene matches. The CDR3 loop reads CASSYGQGEYNEQFF. The CDR3 nucleotides read TGTGCCAGCAGTTACGGGCAGGGGGAGTACAATGAGCAGTTCTTC.

V usage is TRBV30 and J usage is TRBJ2-1, with TRBD2 identical over 8 bases. The CDR3 is made up of 16 amino acids. V was clipped by 2 bases and J by 3 bases; unmatched bases: 9. Germline V lookup: CDR1 GTSNPN, CDR2 SVGIG (reference sequence). CDR3 sequence reads: CAWSSAGVYLYNEQFF. CDR3 DNA: TGTGCCTGGAGTTCAGCGGGAGTCTACCTCTACAATGAGCAGTTCTTC.

V gene TRBV11-1 combines with J gene TRBJ2-1; weak D call: TRBD2 (5 bases). Germline assignment: CDR1 SGHAT and CDR2 FQDESV (reference sequence). CDR3 size: 12 residues. V was cut by 5 bases and J by 8 bases, with 10 bases left in between. CDR3 in amino acids: CASSEGGDEQFF. DNA for the CDR3: TGTGCCAGCAGCGAAGGAGGTGATGAGCAGTTCTTC.

V usage is TRBV11-2 and J usage is TRBJ1-3; D might be TRBD1 (5 bases). CDR1 and CDR2 from the germline V gene are SGHAT and FQNNGV. The V and J ends lost 3 bases and 4 bases respectively, with 7 bases between them. This CDR3 has 13 amino acids. This CDR3 reads CASSFGGGNTIYF. DNA of the CDR3: TGTGCCAGCAGCTTTGGGGGGGGAAACACCATATATTTT.

The chain links TRBV5-1 to TRBJ2-3, with TRBD2 matching over 11 bases. The CDR3 extends over 16 amino acids. V gave up 3 bases and J gave up 1 base; unmatched junction bases: 4. Germline V gives CDR1 SGHRS, CDR2 YFSETQ. This CDR3 reads CASSSVLAGGTDTQYF. In nucleotides, the CDR3 is TGCGCCAGCAGCTCAGTACTAGCGGGAGGCACAGATACGCAGTATTTT.

The genes are TRBV7-9 and TRBJ1-1, with D possibly matching TRBD1 (5 bases). The CDR3 length is 14 residues. Per germline, CDR1 SEHNR and CDR2 FQNEAQ (reference sequence). The V end was cut by 7 bases, the J end by 3 bases, with 15 bases between. CDR3 nucleotides: TGTGCCAGCACTGTCGCGGGGGGGGACACTGAAGCTTTCTTT. It yields the protein CASTVAGGDTEAFF. Full variable domain (outside the CDR3, taken from reference TRBV7-9 and TRBJ1-1): DTGVSQNPRHKITKRGQNVTFRCDPISEHNRLYWYRQTLGQGPEFLTYFQNEAQLEKSRLLSDRFSAERPKGSFSTLEIQRTEQGDSAMYLCASTVAGGDTEAFFGQGTRLTVV.

The rearrangement uses TRBV7-6 and TRBJ1-1, with D possibly TRBD1 on 5 matching bases. Germline lookup yields CDR1 SGHVS and CDR2 FNYEAQ. This CDR3 is built from 17 residues. Trimming pared 2 bases from V and 1 base from J, leaving 17 bases between. DNA for the CDR3: TGTGCCAGCAGCTTAATACAAGGTGGGGGGGGGAACACTGAAGCTTTCTTT. This gives the protein CASSLIQGGGGNTEAFF.

This sequence joins TRBV30 and TRBJ1-3, with 9 bases that match TRBD1. J gave up 4 bases and V 1 base, and 17 bases lay outside the gene matches. The CDR3 is 19 residues long. Germline loops: CDR1 GTSNPN, CDR2 SVGIG (reference sequence). CDR3 sequence: CAWSAQTGGLNYMGNTIYF. The CDR3 DNA reads TGTGCCTGGAGTGCCCAAACAGGGGGCTTAAATTATATGGGAAACACCATATATTTT.

This chain joins TRBV5-1 and TRBJ1-4; the D gene is possibly TRBD1 (6 bases). The CDR3 runs 14 residues. V was cut by 4 bases and J by 5 bases, with 12 bases left in between. Germline assignment: CDR1 SGHRS and CDR2 YFSETQ. The CDR3 sequence is CASSADRSNEKLFF. DNA of the CDR3: TGCGCCAGCAGCGCAGACAGGTCAAATGAAAAACTGTTTTTT.

The chain joins TRBV2 to TRBJ2-1; 10 bases align to TRBD1. The CDR3 is made up of 13 amino acids. After removal of 7 bases from V and 12 bases from J, the junction contained 9 bases not matched to a gene. Germline CDR1 and CDR2: SNHLY and FYNNEI. The CDR3 protein is CASNEDRGFPQFF. CDR3 nucleotides: TGTGCCAGCAATGAGGACAGGGGGTTTCCGCAGTTCTTC.

The V call is TRBV7-2, the J call TRBJ2-5; maybe TRBD2 (5 bases). Germline-derived CDR1 and CDR2 are SGHTA and FQGNSA. The CDR3 loop spans 15 amino acids. The V end lost 5 bases, the J end lost 1 base, and 14 bases lay between the germline ends. This chain's CDR3 is CASSRGGQRQETQYF. The DNA for the CDR3 is TGTGCCAGCAGCAGAGGAGGTCAGCGCCAAGAGACCCAGTACTTC.

V and J are TRBV7-3 and TRBJ2-1, with D possibly being TRBD2 (5 bases). The germline gives CDR1 SGHTA, CDR2 FQGTGA. The V gene lost 5 bases and the J gene lost 2 bases, with 13 bases spanning the gap. The CDR3 contains 15 residues. CDR3 protein: CASSVSSGPYNEQFF. The CDR3 bases are TGTGCCAGCAGCGTCTCGAGCGGTCCCTACAATGAGCAGTTCTTC.

The chain joins TRBV5-1 to TRBJ2-5; D gene unclear. Trimming left V 0 bases short and J 4 bases short, with 4 bases between. The germline V gene has CDR1 SGHRS and CDR2 YFSETQ. CDR3 length equals 12 residues. The CDR3 bases are TGCGCCAGCAGCTTGGCCGGAGAGACCCAGTACTTC. This codes for CASSLAGETQYF.

The chain links TRBV2 to TRBJ1-1; the D is unclear. The CDR3 extends over 13 amino acids. The V end lost 3 bases, the J end lost 9 bases, and 14 bases lay between the germline ends. Germline V gene sequence: CDR1 SNHLY, CDR2 FYNNEI. The CDR3 reads CASSDIGRAQAFF. CDR3 bases: TGTGCCAGCAGTGACATAGGGAGGGCCCAAGCTTTCTTT. Supplemented by reference TRBV2 and TRBJ1-1, the full variable domain reads EPEVTQTPSHQVTQMGQEVILRCVPISNHLYFYWYRQILGQKVEFLVSFYNNEISEKSEIFDDQFSVERPDGSNFTLKIRSTKLEDSAMYFCASSDIGRAQAFFGQGTRLTVV.

V and J are TRBV7-9 and TRBJ2-5; 9 bases fit TRBD1. The V segment lost 3 bases and the J segment 5 bases; nucleotides outside the gene matches: 4. Germline values: CDR1 SEHNR, CDR2 FQNEAQ (reference sequence). The CDR3 sequence is 14 residues long. CDR3 nucleotides: TGTGCCAGCAGCTTCGGGACAGGGAGCGAGACCCAGTACTTC. This codes for CASSFGTGSETQYF. The full variable domain, its missing parts supplied by reference TRBV7-9 and TRBJ2-5, is DTGVSQNPRHKITKRGQNVTFRCDPISEHNRLYWYRQTLGQGPEFLTYFQNEAQLEKSRLLSDRFSAERPKGSFSTLEIQRTEQGDSAMYLCASSFGTGSETQYFGPGTRLLVL.

This chain joins TRBV7-9 and TRBJ2-7, with 7 bases that match TRBD2. This CDR3 contains 14 residues. Germline lookup yields CDR1 SEHNR and CDR2 FQNEAQ (reference sequence). V lost 2 bases and J lost 3; bases outside the gene matches: 4. In DNA form, the CDR3 reads TGTGCCAGCAGCTTATCTAGCGGTTACTACGAGCAGTACTTC. This encodes CASSLSSGYYEQYF. Full variable domain (rest looked up from reference TRBV7-9 and TRBJ2-7): DTGVSQNPRHKITKRGQNVTFRCDPISEHNRLYWYRQTLGQGPEFLTYFQNEAQLEKSRLLSDRFSAERPKGSFSTLEIQRTEQGDSAMYLCASSLSSGYYEQYFGPGTRLTVT.

J is TRBJ1-2 and V is TRBV5-6, with TRBD1 identical over 11 bases. The germline CDR1 and CDR2 sequences are SGHDT and YYEEEE. Trimming cost V 5 bases and J 4 bases; bases outside gene matches: 4. This CDR3 has 14 amino acids. CDR3 bases: TGTGCCAGCAGTTATGGGACAGGGGGCTATGGCTACACCTTC. Its translation: CASSYGTGGYGYTF.

The V call is TRBV29-1, the J call TRBJ1-2; 7 bases agree with TRBD1. The trim removed 4 bases at V and 1 base at J, leaving 6 bases unmatched. The CDR3 sequence is 14 residues long. Germline CDR1 SQVTM, CDR2 ANQGSEA. CDR3 DNA sequence: TGCAGCGTTGCCCTGGGACAGCTTAACTATGGCTACACCTTC. It yields the protein CSVALGQLNYGYTF.

The V call is TRBV19, the J call TRBJ2-3; 7 positions agree with TRBD2. J lost 0 bases, V lost 5 bases, and 11 bases had no gene match. The CDR3 covers 17 residues. In germline, CDR1 is LNHDA, CDR2 SQIVND (reference sequence). The CDR3 DNA reads as TGTGCCAGTAGTCTCGGACTTCTAGCGGTTAGCACAGATACGCAGTATTTT. This encodes CASSLGLLAVSTDTQYF.

The chain employs TRBV25-1 and TRBJ2-1; a weak D match, TRBD2 (5 bases). The CDR3 contains 14 residues. Germline V CDR1 and CDR2: MGHDK, SYGVNS. Trimming pared 5 bases from V and 5 bases from J, leaving 13 bases between. As DNA, the CDR3 is TGTGCCAGCAGTTTAAGGACTGTCGACAATGAGCAGTTCTTC. Translating it yields CASSLRTVDNEQFF.

The chain links TRBV27 to TRBJ1-1; no reliable D call. Germline lookup yields CDR1 MNHEY and CDR2 SMNVEV (reference sequence). V was cut by 3 bases and J by 7 bases, with 12 bases left in between. This CDR3 spans 13 amino acids. The CDR3 sequence is CASSFTWAGEAFF. The CDR3 DNA is TGTGCCAGCAGTTTTACGTGGGCGGGTGAAGCTTTCTTT.

V and J are TRBV4-2 and TRBJ1-1, with unresolved D. In germline, CDR1 is LGHNA, CDR2 YNFKEQ. CDR3 length: 14 amino acids. Trimming removed 0 bases at V and 1 base at J, with 6 bases between. The CDR3 sequence is CASSQDLRNTEAFF. The CDR3 region has the DNA TGTGCCAGCAGCCAAGATTTGAGGAACACTGAAGCTTTCTTT.

The genes are TRBV6-5 and TRBJ1-5, with a weak D call TRBD1 (6 bases). Trimming stripped 6 bases from V and 6 bases from J, with 12 bases between. The CDR3 covers 13 residues. Germline V gene sequence: CDR1 MNHEY, CDR2 SVGAGI. CDR3 in DNA: TGTGCCAGCAGACAGGGCGTGAGTCAGCCCCAGCATTTT. This codes for CASRQGVSQPQHF.

The chain links TRBV7-6 to TRBJ2-7; 10 nucleotides match TRBD1. The V gene's germline CDR1 is SGHVS and CDR2 FNYEAQ. The CDR3 length is 16 residues. Unmatched junction bases numbered 8, after V lost 1 base and J lost 5 bases. This chain's CDR3 is CASSLEVGDRGHEQYF. Here the CDR3 DNA reads TGTGCCAGCAGCTTAGAGGTGGGGGACAGGGGCCACGAGCAGTACTTC.